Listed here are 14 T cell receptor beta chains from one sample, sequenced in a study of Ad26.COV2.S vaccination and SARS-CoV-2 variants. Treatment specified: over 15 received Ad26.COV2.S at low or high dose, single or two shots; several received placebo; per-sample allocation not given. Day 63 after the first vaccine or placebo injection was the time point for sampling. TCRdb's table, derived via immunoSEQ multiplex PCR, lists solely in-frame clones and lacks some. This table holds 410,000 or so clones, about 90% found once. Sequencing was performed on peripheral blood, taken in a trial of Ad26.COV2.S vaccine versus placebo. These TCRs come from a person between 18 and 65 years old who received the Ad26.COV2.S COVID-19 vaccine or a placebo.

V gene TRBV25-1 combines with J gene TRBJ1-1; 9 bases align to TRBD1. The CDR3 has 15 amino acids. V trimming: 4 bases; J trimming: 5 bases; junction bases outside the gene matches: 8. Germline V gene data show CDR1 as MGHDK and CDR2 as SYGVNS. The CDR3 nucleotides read TGTGCCAGCAGTGGTCGACAGGGGGGGATGACTGAAGCTTTCTTT. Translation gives CASSGRQGGMTEAFF. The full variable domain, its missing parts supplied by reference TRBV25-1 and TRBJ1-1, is EADIYQTPRYLVIGTGKKITLECSQTMGHDKMYWYQQDPGMELHLIHYSYGVNSTEKGDLSSESTVSRIRTEHFPLTLESARPSHTSQYLCASSGRQGGMTEAFFGQGTRLTVV.

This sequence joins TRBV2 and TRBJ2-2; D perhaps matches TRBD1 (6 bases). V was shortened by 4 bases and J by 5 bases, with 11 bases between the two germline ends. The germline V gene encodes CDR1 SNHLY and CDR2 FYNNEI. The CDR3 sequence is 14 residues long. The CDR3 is CASSVGAETGELFF. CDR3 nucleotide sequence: TGTGCCAGCAGTGTGGGGGCAGAAACCGGGGAGCTGTTTTTT.

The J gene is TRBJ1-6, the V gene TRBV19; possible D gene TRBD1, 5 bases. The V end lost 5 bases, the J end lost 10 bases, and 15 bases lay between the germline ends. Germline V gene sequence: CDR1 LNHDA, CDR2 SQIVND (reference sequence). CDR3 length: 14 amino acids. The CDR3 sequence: CASSPGTQASPLHF. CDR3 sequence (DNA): TGTGCCAGTAGTCCGGGGACCCAGGCCTCACCCCTCCACTTT.

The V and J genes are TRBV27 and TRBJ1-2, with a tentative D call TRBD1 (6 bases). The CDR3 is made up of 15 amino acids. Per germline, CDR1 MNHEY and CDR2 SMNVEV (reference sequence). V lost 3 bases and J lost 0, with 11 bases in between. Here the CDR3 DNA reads TGTGCCAGCAGTTTTGGGGGGCCTGCTAACTATGGCTACACCTTC. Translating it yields CASSFGGPANYGYTF.

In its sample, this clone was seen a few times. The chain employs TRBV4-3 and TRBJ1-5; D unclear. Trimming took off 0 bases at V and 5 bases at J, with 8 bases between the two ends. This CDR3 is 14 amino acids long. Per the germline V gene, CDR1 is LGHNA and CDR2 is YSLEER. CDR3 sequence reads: CASSQDLGHQPQHF. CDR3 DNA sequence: TGCGCCAGCAGCCAAGATCTAGGGCATCAGCCCCAGCATTTT.

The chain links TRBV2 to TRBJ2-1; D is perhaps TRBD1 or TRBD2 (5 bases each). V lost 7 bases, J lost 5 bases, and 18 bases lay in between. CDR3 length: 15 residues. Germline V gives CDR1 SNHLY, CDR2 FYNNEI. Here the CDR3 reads CASTPPGRGHNEQFF. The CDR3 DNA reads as TGTGCCAGCACCCCCCCGGGTAGGGGACACAATGAGCAGTTCTTC.

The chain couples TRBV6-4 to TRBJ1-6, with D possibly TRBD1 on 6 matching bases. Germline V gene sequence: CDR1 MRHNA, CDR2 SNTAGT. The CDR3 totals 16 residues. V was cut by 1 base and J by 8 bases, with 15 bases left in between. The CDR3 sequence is CASSDLDSLVDSPLHF. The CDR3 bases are TGTGCCAGCAGTGACTTGGACAGCCTCGTGGATTCACCCCTCCACTTT.

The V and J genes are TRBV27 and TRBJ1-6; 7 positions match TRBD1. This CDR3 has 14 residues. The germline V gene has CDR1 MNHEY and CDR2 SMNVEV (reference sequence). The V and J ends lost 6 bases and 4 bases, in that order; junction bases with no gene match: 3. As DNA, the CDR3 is TGTGCCAGCAGACAGACAGGGTATAATTCACCCCTCCACTTT. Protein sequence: CASRQTGYNSPLHF.

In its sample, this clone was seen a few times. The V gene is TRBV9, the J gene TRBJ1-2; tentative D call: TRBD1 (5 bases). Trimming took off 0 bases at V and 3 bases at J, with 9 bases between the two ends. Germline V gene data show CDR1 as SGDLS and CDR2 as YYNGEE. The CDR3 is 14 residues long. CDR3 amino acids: CASSVDLGDYGYTF. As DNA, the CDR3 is TGTGCCAGCAGCGTAGATTTGGGGGACTATGGCTACACCTTC.

Here the CDR3 DNA reads TGCAGCGTTGATGGGGAGACCTATGGCTACACCTTC. This sequence encodes CSVDGETYGYTF. The chain links TRBV29-1 to TRBJ1-2, with D unresolved. V dropped 3 bases and J dropped 4 bases, with 9 bases sitting between them. Per the germline V gene, CDR1 is SQVTM and CDR2 is ANQGSEA. The CDR3 totals 12 residues.

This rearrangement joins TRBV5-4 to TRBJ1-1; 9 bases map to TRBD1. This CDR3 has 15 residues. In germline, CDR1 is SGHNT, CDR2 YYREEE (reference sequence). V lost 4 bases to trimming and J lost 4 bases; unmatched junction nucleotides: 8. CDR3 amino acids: CASSPRDRAGTEAFF. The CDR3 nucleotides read TGTGCCAGCAGCCCCCGGGACAGGGCCGGCACTGAAGCTTTCTTT.

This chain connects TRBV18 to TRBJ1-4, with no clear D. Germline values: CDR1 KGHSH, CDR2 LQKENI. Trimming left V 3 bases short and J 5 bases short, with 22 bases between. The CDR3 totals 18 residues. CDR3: CASSPWVSRGVGNEKLFF. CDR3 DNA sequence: TGTGCCAGCTCACCCTGGGTCAGCCGGGGTGTGGGAAATGAAAAACTGTTTTTT.

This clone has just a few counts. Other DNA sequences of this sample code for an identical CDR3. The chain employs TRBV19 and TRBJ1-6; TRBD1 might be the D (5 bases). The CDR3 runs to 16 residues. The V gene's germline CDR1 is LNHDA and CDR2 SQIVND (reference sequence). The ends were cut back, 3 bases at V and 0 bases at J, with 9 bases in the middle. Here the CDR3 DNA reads TGTGCCAGTAGTATCGGGGGTAGCTCCTATAATTCACCCCTCCACTTT. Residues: CASSIGGSSYNSPLHF.

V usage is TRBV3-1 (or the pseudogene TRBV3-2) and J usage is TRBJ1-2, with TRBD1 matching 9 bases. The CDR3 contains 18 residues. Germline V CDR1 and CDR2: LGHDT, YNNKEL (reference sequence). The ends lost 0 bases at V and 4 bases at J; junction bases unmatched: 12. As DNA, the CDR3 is TGTGCCAGCAGCCAAGATCCCCTTAACAGGGGGCGCCTCTATGGCTACACCTTC. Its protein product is CASSQDPLNRGRLYGYTF.